The entry below describes one TCR beta chain. No cognate antigen has been identified for it. Base qualities are not at hand, and no much larger clone is one base apart. The sample originates from a study of T cell changes during pregnancy in multiple sclerosis (dated by TCRdb to about 2019). Study-level background: In women with multiple sclerosis, the researchers looked at how the T cell repertoire shifted as pregnancy progressed.

The receptor library was made with the immunoSEQ multiplex PCR assay. The table comes from immuneACCESS by way of TCRdb, which keeps in-frame sequences with V and J called. Part of the clones is missing from these tables; in studies checked, under half for an unresolved V gene and the rest for unknown reasons. The sample includes around 61,000 clones, with around nine tenths observed a single time. Clones ranked in the top ten supply about 5.4% of the sample. Taken from cysteine to phenylalanine, the CDR3 has 13 residues. Of the read, only the CDR3 DNA is kept; its 39 bases are in frame from base 1. CDR1 and CDR2, looked up from the germline V gene, are MDHEN and SYDVKM. Germline trimming: 6 bases from V, 5 bases from J; junction bases outside gene matches: 3.

The sample was peripheral blood from another person, used as feeder cells. The receptor's source is a human donor whose cells served as feeder cells for cultures in a pregnancy study. This chain joins TRBV28 to TRBJ2-3; 9 junctional bases match TRBD2. The encoded CDR3 is CASSLSGRDTQYF. The DNA sequence reads TGTGCCAGCAGCCTTAGCGGGAGAGATACGCAGTATTTT.